This TCR beta chain was captured in a study of blood T cell repertoires in COVID-19 (dated by TCRdb to 2018 to 2020). About the investigation overall: Samples covering the acute and convalescent phases of COVID-19 were provided by collaborators in the United States, Italy and Spain. The prospective study material was composed of cDNA or gDNA derived from T cells, B-cell-depleted T cells, or PBMCs. Subjects who had been exposed to COVID-19, were actively infected with it, or had recovered from it provided the deeply sampled blood TCRbeta repertoires that made up the dataset. The repertoires were made available in a free public database intended to serve as a resource for research on the immune response to SARS-CoV-2. Samples were obtained from the ongoing ImmuneRACE study (first 160 participants) and from some 1,200 subjects provided by 6 global collaborators. The sample metadata nearly always contained a de-identified subject ID, COVID-19 status, age in years and sex. Where available, HLA class I and class II types were taken from metadata supplied by the sample provider and were not determined by assay-based typing.

Of note for this clone: Its antigen is unknown. Base qualities were left out, and no much larger clone turns up one base away.

Study-wide findings and limitations: The quantity of clinical and demographic metadata differed by source and by participant and was supplied without curation.

TCRbeta CDR3 regions were amplified from genomic DNA using the immunoSEQ Assay, a bias-controlled multiplex PCR. From the authors' description of their analysis: The number of nucleated cells in each sample was estimated from the amplification of reference gene primers within the assay. To quantify the absolute abundance of each unique TCRbeta CDR3 rearrangement, sequence reads were collapsed and filtered. Productive Simpson clonality was computed per sample as the square root of Simpson's diversity index over productive rearrangements. TCRdb took over this immuneACCESS table, retaining in-frame rearrangements with V and J assigned. Such tables are incomplete; in checked studies, under half of the missing clones stem from an unresolved V gene, and the remainder is unexplained. D and trimming come from the DNA, and the V and J calls and clone size come from that table. Within this sample are fewer than 600,000 clones, with around 87% of them counted one time only. The ten largest clonotypes hold 1.5% to 2% of the sample.

Via the germline V gene (reference sequence), CDR1 is SGHNT and CDR2 YYREEE. The CDR3 covers 15 residues, taking in both the cysteine and the phenylalanine. Only CDR3 DNA is held: 45 bases, read in frame from base 1. V is cut by 3 bases and J by 2 bases, and the space between the germline ends is 15 bases. In the prospective study, participants were roughly 18 to 90 years old, resided in around 25 geographic areas of the United States, and were enrolled through a virtual design. In the prospective study, cohorts were assigned on the basis of participant-reported clinical history obtained from a screening survey and a study questionnaire. Recovered participants in ImmuneRACE Cohort 3 were defined as having two consecutive negative NP/OP PCR tests, clearance from a healthcare professional, or resolution of symptoms. In the prospective study, whole blood, serum and a nasopharyngeal or oropharyngeal swab were collected from each participant by mobile phlebotomists. Participants in the prospective study had the option to provide additional blood draws and questionnaires over a 2-month period. Blood samples from the prospective study were shipped frozen or at room temperature prior to DNA extraction.

This clonotype was sampled from a woman between 35 and 50 years old who had recovered from COVID-19. Rearrangement joined TRBV5-4 to TRBJ2-7; TRBD1 is a weak D gene call, 5 bases matching. Sequencing was carried out using PBMCs or T cells enriched from blood (not recorded which). The CDR3 reads as follows: CASSSEDTATYEQYF. The DNA sequence reads TGTGCCAGCAGCTCTGAGGACACGGCCACCTACGAGCAGTACTTC.